The sequence of this TCR beta chain was determined in a study of T cell responses to AZD1222 COVID-19 vaccine. Study as a whole: Researchers grouped second doses given at about 4 or about 12 weeks into one pool. Study-wide findings and caveats: Clonal diversity may have been underestimated in mostly white British donors.

Points on this clone: Its antigen is undetermined.

Data came from immunoSEQ multiplex PCR; TCRdb stores just in-frame clones and leaves some out. The table records more than 110,000 clones, approximately 93% of them present only once. V lost 3 bases and J lost 6, with 3 bases in between. There are 11 residues in the CDR3. Per germline, CDR1 SGHAT and CDR2 FQNNGV. The sequences come from peripheral blood, collected on day 0 of AZD1222 vaccination. This clonotype was obtained from an adult in good health. The rearrangement links TRBV11-2 to TRBJ2-4; no definite D call. This CDR3 reads CASSLGNIQYF. The CDR3 coding sequence is TGTGCCAGCAGCTTGGGAAACATTCAGTACTTC.